The source of this TCR beta chain is a study of T-cell reconstitution after alpha-beta-depleted transplantation in children. During its preparation, the TCRbeta library received unique molecular identifiers. MiXCR, applied by TCRdb to the PCR reads, yields one record per CDR3 protein. The sample has about 980,000 distinct CDR3 sequences; around 30% are singletons. This clonotype has more than one count but fewer than ten. This CDR3 has 16 amino acids. V was pared by 0 bases and J by 0 bases, with 11 bases between. From germline, CDR1 is SGDLS and CDR2 YYNGEE. The chain joins TRBV9 to TRBJ2-3; D is unresolved. The sample was PBMCs, mostly from graft donor cells, taken 360 days after TCRalphabeta/CD19-depleted stem cell transplant. The sequence was collected from a boy less than two years old who had a stem cell transplant for SCID, so the T cells may come from the graft donor. As DNA, the CDR3 is TGTGCCAGCAGCGTAGATGGCCTAACTAGCACAGATACGCAGTATTTT. Its protein product is CASSVDGLTSTDTQYF.